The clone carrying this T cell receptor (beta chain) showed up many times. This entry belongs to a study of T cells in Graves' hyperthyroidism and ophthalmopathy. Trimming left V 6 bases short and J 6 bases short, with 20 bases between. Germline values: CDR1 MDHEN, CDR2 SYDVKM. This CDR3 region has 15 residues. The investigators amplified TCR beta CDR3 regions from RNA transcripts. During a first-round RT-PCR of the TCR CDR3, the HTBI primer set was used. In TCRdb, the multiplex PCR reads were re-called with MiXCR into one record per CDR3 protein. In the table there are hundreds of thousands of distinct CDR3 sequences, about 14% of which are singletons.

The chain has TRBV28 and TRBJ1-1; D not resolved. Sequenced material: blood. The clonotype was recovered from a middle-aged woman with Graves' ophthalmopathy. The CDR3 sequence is CASSTYTNPVSEAFF. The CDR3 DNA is TGTGCCAGCAGCACCTACACGAACCCGGTGTCTGAAGCTTTCTTT.